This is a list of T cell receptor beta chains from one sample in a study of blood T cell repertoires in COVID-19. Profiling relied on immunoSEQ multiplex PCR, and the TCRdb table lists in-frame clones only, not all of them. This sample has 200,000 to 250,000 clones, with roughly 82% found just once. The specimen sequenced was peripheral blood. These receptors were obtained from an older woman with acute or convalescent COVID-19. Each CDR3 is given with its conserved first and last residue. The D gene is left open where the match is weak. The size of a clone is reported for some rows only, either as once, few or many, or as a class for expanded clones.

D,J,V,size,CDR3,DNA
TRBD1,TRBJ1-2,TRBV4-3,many,CASSAITGGYGYTF,TGCGCCAGCAGCGCCATAACAGGGGGCTATGGCTACACCTTC
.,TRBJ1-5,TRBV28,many,CASSLAGRGNQPQHF,TGTGCCAGCAGTTTAGCAGGTAGGGGGAATCAGCCCCAGCATTTT
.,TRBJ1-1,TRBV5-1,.,CASRSGTFPLNTEAFF,TGCGCCAGCAGATCGGGAACCTTCCCTCTAAACACTGAAGCTTTCTTT
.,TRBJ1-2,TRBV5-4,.,CASSSILGGTGYTF,TGTGCCAGCAGCTCAATTCTAGGGGGTACTGGCTACACCTTC
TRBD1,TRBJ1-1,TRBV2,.,CASRMDRDTEAFF,TGTGCCAGCAGGATGGACAGGGACACTGAAGCTTTCTTT
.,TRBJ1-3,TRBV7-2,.,CASSLGSGTGNTIYF,TGTGCCAGCAGCTTAGGTTCCGGGACAGGAAACACCATATATTTT
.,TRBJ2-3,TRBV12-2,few,CASRSDRGVGADTQYF,TGTGCAAGTCGCTCGGACAGGGGAGTAGGGGCAGATACGCAGTATTTT
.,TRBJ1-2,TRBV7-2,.,CASSSGRGNYGYTF,TGTGCCAGCAGCTCCGGCAGGGGAAACTATGGCTACACCTTC
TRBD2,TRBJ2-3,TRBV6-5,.,CASSYSGLAGVDTQYF,TGTGCCAGCAGTTACTCGGGACTAGCGGGGGTGGATACGCAGTATTTT
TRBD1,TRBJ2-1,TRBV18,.,CASSPNRGSSYNEQFF,TGTGCCAGCTCACCAAACAGGGGTTCGTCCTACAATGAGCAGTTCTTC